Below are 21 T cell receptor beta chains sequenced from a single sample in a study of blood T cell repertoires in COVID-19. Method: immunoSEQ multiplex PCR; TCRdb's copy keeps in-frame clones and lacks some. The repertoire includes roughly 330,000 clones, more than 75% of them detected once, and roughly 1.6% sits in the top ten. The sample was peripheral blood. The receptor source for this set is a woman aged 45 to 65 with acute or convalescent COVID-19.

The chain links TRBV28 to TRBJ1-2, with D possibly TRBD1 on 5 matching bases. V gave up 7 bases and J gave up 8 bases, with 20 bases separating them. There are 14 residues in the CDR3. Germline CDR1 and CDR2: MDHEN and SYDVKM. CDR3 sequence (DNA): TGTGCCAGCACCGAACCTCAGGGTGAAAGAGGCTACACCTTC. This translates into CASTEPQGERGYTF.

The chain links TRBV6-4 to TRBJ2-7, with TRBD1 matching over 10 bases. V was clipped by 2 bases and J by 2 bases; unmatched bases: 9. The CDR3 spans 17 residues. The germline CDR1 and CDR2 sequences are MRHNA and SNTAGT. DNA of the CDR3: TGTGCCAGCAGTGACACCCGTGACAGGGGGCGAACCTACGAGCAGTACTTC. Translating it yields CASSDTRDRGRTYEQYF.

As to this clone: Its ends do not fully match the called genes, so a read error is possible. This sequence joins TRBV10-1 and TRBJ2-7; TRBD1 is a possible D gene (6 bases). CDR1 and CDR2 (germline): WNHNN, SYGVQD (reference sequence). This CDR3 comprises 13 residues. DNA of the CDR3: TGCGCCAGCAGTGATACAGGGTCCTGCGAGCAGTACTTC. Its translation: CASSDTGSCEQYF.

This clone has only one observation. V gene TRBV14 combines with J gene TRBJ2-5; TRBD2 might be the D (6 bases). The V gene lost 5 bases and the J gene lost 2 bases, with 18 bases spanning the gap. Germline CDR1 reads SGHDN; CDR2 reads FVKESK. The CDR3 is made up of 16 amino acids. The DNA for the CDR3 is TGTGCCAGCAGCGCAAGGGGAGGACTGTTTCAAGAGACCCAGTACTTC. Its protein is CASSARGGLFQETQYF. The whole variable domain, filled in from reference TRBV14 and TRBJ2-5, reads EAGVTQFPSHSVIEKGQTVTLRCDPISGHDNLYWYRRVMGKEIKFLLHFVKESKQDESGMPNNRFLAERTGGTYSTLKVQPAELEDSGVYFCASSARGGLFQETQYFGPGTRLLVL.

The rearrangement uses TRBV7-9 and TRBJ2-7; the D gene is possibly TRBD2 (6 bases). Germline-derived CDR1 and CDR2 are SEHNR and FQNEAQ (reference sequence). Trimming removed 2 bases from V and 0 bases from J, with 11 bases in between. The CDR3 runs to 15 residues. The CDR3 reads CASSLHAGSSYEQYF. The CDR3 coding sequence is TGTGCCAGCAGCTTACACGCGGGGAGCTCCTACGAGCAGTACTTC.

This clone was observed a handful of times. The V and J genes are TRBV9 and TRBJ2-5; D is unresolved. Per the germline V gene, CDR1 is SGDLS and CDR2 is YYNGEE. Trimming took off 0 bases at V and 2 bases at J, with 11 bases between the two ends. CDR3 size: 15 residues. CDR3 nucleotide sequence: TGTGCCAGCAGCGTAGGAGTCTTAGAACAAGAGACCCAGTACTTC. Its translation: CASSVGVLEQETQYF. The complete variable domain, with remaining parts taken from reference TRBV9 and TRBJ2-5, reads DSGVTQTPKHLITATGQRVTLRCSPRSGDLSVYWYQQSLDQGLQFLIQYYNGEERAKGNILERFSAQQFPDLHSELNLSSLELGDSALYFCASSVGVLEQETQYFGPGTRLLVL.

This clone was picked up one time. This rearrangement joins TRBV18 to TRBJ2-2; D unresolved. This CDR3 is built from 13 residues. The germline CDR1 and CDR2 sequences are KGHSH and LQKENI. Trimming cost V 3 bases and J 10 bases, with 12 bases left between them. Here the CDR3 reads CASSPRPVQELFF. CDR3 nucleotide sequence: TGTGCCAGCTCACCGAGGCCCGTTCAGGAGCTGTTTTTT.

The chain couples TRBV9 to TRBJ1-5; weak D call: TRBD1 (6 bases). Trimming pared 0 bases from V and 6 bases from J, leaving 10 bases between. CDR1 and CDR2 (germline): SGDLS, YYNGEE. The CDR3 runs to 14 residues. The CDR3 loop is CASSVDREGQPQHF. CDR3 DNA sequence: TGTGCCAGCAGCGTAGACAGGGAGGGTCAGCCCCAGCATTTT. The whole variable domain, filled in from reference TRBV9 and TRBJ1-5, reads DSGVTQTPKHLITATGQRVTLRCSPRSGDLSVYWYQQSLDQGLQFLIQYYNGEERAKGNILERFSAQQFPDLHSELNLSSLELGDSALYFCASSVDREGQPQHFGDGTRLSIL.

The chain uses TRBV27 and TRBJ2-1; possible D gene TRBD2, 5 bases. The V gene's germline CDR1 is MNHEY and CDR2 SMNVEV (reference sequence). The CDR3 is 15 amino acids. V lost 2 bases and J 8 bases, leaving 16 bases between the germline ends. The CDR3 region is CASSLRLATVDEQFF. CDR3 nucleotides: TGTGCCAGCAGTTTACGTCTAGCTACGGTAGATGAGCAGTTCTTC.

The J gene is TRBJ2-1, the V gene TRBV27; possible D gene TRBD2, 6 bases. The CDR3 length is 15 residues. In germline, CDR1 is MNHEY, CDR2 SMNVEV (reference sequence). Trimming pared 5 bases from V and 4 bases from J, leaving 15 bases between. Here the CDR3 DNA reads TGTGCCAGCAGTCCCGAGCGGGCCAGGTACAATGAGCAGTTCTTC. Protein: CASSPERARYNEQFF.

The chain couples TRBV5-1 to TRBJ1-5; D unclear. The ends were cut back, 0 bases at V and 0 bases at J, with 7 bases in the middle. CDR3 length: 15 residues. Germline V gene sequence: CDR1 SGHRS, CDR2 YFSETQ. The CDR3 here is CASSLGDISNQPQHF. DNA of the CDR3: TGCGCCAGCAGCTTGGGAGATATTAGCAATCAGCCCCAGCATTTT.

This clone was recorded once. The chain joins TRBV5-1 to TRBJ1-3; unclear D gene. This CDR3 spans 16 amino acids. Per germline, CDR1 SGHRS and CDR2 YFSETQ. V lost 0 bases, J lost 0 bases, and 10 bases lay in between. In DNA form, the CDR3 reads TGCGCCAGCAGCTTGGTTACTGGAGCCTCTGGAAACACCATATATTTT. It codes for CASSLVTGASGNTIYF.

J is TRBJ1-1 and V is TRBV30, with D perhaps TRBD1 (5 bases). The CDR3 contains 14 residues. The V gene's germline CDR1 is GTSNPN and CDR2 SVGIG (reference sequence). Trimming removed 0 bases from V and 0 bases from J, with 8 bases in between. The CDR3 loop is CAWSVAGMNTEAFF. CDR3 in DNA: TGTGCCTGGAGTGTAGCAGGGATGAACACTGAAGCTTTCTTT.

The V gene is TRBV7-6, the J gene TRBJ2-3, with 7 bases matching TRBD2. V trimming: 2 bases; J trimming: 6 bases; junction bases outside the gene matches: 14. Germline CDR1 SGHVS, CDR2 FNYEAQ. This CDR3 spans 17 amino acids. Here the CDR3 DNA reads TGTGCCAGCAGCTTATTTTCGCTAGCGGAGCCAAAGGATACGCAGTATTTT. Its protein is CASSLFSLAEPKDTQYF.

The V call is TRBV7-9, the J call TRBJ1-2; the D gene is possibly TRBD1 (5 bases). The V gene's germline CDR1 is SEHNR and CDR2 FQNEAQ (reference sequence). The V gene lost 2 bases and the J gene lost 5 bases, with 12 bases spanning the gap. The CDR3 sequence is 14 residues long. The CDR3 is CASSLLTVEYGYTF. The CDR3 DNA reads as TGTGCCAGCAGCTTACTGACAGTAGAGTATGGCTACACCTTC.

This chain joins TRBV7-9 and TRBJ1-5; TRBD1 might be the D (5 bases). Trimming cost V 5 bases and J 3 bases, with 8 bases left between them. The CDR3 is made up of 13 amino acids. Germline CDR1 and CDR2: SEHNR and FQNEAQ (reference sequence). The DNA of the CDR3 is TGTGCCAGCAGCATGACAGACAATCAGCCCCAGCATTTT. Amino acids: CASSMTDNQPQHF.

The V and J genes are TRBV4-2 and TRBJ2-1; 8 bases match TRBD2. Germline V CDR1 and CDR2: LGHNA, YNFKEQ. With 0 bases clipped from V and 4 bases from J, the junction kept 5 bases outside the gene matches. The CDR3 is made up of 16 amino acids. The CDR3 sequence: CASSQDPGLGYNEQFF. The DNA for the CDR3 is TGTGCCAGCAGCCAAGACCCGGGACTAGGTTACAATGAGCAGTTCTTC.

The CDR3 sequence: CASSFGLAGTDTQYF. The CDR3 bases are TGTGCCAGCAGCTTTGGACTAGCGGGCACAGATACGCAGTATTTT. The gene calls are TRBV9 and TRBJ2-3, with 10 bases matching TRBD2. CDR3 length equals 15 residues. Germline CDR1 and CDR2: SGDLS and YYNGEE. The trim removed 4 bases at V and 1 base at J, leaving 3 bases unmatched. Filled out from reference TRBV9 and TRBJ2-3, the complete variable domain reads DSGVTQTPKHLITATGQRVTLRCSPRSGDLSVYWYQQSLDQGLQFLIQYYNGEERAKGNILERFSAQQFPDLHSELNLSSLELGDSALYFCASSFGLAGTDTQYFGPGTRLTVL.

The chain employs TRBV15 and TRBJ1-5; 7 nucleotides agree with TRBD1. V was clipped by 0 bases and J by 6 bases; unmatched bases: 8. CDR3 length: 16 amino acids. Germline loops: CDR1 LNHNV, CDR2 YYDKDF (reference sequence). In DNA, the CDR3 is TGTGCCACCAGCAGAGATAGGGGGCTAACGAGTCAGCCCCAGCATTTT. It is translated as CATSRDRGLTSQPQHF.

CDR3: CSVDTTTGLETQYF. DNA for the CDR3: TGCAGCGTTGATACCACCACAGGGTTAGAGACCCAGTACTTC. The J gene is TRBJ2-5, the V gene TRBV29-1, with D tentatively TRBD1 (6 bases). The germline V gene has CDR1 SQVTM and CDR2 ANQGSEA. V was cut by 3 bases and J by 4 bases, with 15 bases left in between. There are 14 residues in the CDR3.

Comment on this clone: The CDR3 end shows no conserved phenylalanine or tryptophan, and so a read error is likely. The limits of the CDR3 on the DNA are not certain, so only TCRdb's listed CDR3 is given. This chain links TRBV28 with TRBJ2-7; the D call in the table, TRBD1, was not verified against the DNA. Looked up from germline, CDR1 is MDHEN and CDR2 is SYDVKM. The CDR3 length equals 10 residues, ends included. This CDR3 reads CASSLWGPYL.